This passage covers 32 T cell receptor beta chains from one sample sequenced in a study of vaccination and CD4 T cells after COVID-19. The treatment is: roughly ten-day PBMC culture with coronavirus spike peptide pools or control peptides (ViraFEST assay). No antigen has been identified for these receptors. The Oncomine TCR Beta short-read assay sequenced DNA from cultured CD4+ T cells. TCRdb fed the PCR reads into MiXCR, producing one record per CDR3 protein. The data show about 20,000 distinct CDR3 sequences, approximately 70% seen once. The sequenced sample was CD4+ T cells from blood, cultured in vitro. These receptors came from a human donor who had recovered from COVID-19.

This chain links TRBV2 with TRBJ2-3; 7 bases agree with TRBD1. Germline V gene sequence: CDR1 SNHLY, CDR2 FYNNEI. The CDR3 is 14 amino acids. V dropped 7 bases and J dropped 6; count of bases not matched to a gene: 10. The CDR3 loop is CASTRQGSGDTQYF. The CDR3 DNA follows: TGTGCCAGCACCCGACAGGGTTCAGGGGATACGCAGTATTTT.

In DNA, the CDR3 is TGTGCCAGCACAGGGAGGGAGGAAAAACTGTTTTTT. As protein: CASTGREEKLFF. The chain has TRBV5-6 and TRBJ1-4, with TRBD1 as a possible D gene (5 bases). This CDR3 region has 12 residues. Germline-derived CDR1 and CDR2 are SGHDT and YYEEEE. Trimming took off 6 bases at V and 8 bases at J, with 11 bases between the two ends.

The rearrangement joins TRBV7-2 to TRBJ2-2, with a possible D match to TRBD1 (5 bases). The CDR3 spans 17 residues. Germline values: CDR1 SGHTA, CDR2 FQGNSA. Trimming took 4 bases from V and 0 from J, leaving 15 bases between them. CDR3 protein: CASSSYRRRSNTGELFF. CDR3 nucleotide sequence: TGTGCCAGCAGCTCCTACAGGCGACGGTCGAACACCGGGGAGCTGTTTTTT.

This sequence joins TRBV18 and TRBJ1-2; D not resolved. The germline V gene encodes CDR1 KGHSH and CDR2 LQKENI. The CDR3 runs to 13 residues. Trimming left V 3 bases short and J 6 bases short, with 11 bases between. CDR3 loop: CASSPSGFDGYTF. DNA for the CDR3: TGTGCCAGCTCACCTAGTGGTTTCGATGGCTACACCTTC.

The chain employs TRBV6-2 or TRBV6-3 and TRBJ1-1; the D is unclear. The CDR3 is made up of 16 amino acids. V lost 2 bases and J 4 bases, leaving 17 bases between the germline ends. Per germline, CDR1 MNHEY and CDR2 SVGEGT. This chain's CDR3 is CASSYPQVAWGTEAFF. As DNA, the CDR3 is TGTGCCAGCAGTTACCCCCAGGTGGCATGGGGCACTGAAGCTTTCTTT.

The V and J genes are TRBV4-3 and TRBJ2-3; D perhaps matches TRBD2 (6 bases). The CDR3 runs to 15 residues. CDR1 is LGHNA, CDR2 YSLEER, per germline. V was cut by 0 bases and J by 8 bases, with 15 bases left in between. CDR3 DNA: TGCGCCAGCAGCCAAGACCTGCAGCGGGCAGTTACGCAGTATTTT. It encodes CASSQDLQRAVTQYF.

The rearrangement joins TRBV4-1 to TRBJ2-1; 12 bases fit TRBD2. The CDR3 extends over 17 amino acids. Germline assignment: CDR1 MGHRA and CDR2 YSYEKL. With V trimmed by 0 bases and J by 5 bases, 5 bases remained unmatched. CDR3 loop: CASSQEKLAGGHNEQFF. The CDR3 region has the DNA TGCGCCAGCAGCCAAGAAAAACTAGCGGGGGGACACAATGAGCAGTTCTTC.

The V gene is TRBV20-1, the J gene TRBJ2-3; 7 positions match TRBD2. The junction had 5 bases not matched to a gene; V was cut back by 6 bases and J by 2 bases. The CDR3 runs 13 residues. Germline V gene data show CDR1 as DFQATT and CDR2 as SNEGSKA (reference sequence). The CDR3 nucleotides read TGCAGTGCCCTAGCGGCAAACACAGATACGCAGTATTTT. Its translation is CSALAANTDTQYF.

The genes are TRBV20-1 and TRBJ1-2; 9 nucleotides align to TRBD1. Germline loops: CDR1 DFQATT, CDR2 SNEGSKA (reference sequence). J gave up 2 bases and V 3 bases, and 4 bases lay outside the gene matches. The CDR3 has 14 residues. The CDR3 region is CSARSGQGNYGYTF. CDR3 nucleotide sequence: TGCAGTGCTAGGTCGGGACAGGGCAACTATGGCTACACCTTC.

Remarks on this clonotype: No conserved phenylalanine or tryptophan is present at the end of the CDR3, so a read error is the likely explanation. The genes are TRBV24-1 and TRBJ1-5; no clear D. Germline-derived CDR1 and CDR2 are KGHDR and SFDVKD. V lost 5 bases and J 0 bases, leaving 10 bases between the germline ends. CDR3 size: 15 residues. CDR3 protein: CATSGTAYSNQPQHL. The CDR3 DNA reads as TGTGCCACCAGTGGTACAGCTTATAGCAATCAGCCCCAGCATTTA.

The chain uses TRBV19 and TRBJ1-5; the D gene is possibly TRBD1 (6 bases). From germline, CDR1 is LNHDA and CDR2 SQIVND (reference sequence). The length of the CDR3 is 13 residues. Trimming pared 10 bases from V and 7 bases from J, leaving 17 bases between. The CDR3 DNA reads TGTGCCACCGCGGGGGGGGCAGGGCAGCCCCAGCATTTT. It translates to CATAGGAGQPQHF.

The V gene is TRBV20-1, the J gene TRBJ1-1, with D possibly TRBD1 on 5 matching bases. Between the trimmed V and J ends, which lost 5 bases and 4 bases, there was a span of 11 bases. In germline, CDR1 is DFQATT, CDR2 SNEGSKA (reference sequence). This CDR3 spans 12 amino acids. The CDR3 reads CSAAPGPTEAFF. CDR3 nucleotide sequence: TGCAGTGCTGCCCCGGGACCCACTGAAGCTTTCTTT.

This clonotype turned up a few times. This chain joins TRBV2 and TRBJ2-3; the match to TRBD2 covers 8 bases. The CDR3 sequence is 14 residues long. V lost 6 bases and J lost 4; bases outside the gene matches: 6. Germline V gene lookup returns CDR1 SNHLY and CDR2 FYNNEI. The CDR3 loop reads CASSSGSRSDTQYF. CDR3 nucleotides: TGTGCCAGCAGCAGCGGGAGTCGATCAGATACGCAGTATTTT.

This clonotype has just a few counts. This chain uses TRBV6-1 with TRBJ2-3, with a weak D call TRBD1 (6 bases). The CDR3 has 15 amino acids. Trimming removed 6 bases from V and 4 bases from J, with 17 bases in between. Germline-derived CDR1 and CDR2 are MNHNS and SASEGT. The CDR3 sequence: CASSARTVGADTQYF. DNA of the CDR3: TGTGCCAGCAGCGCTAGGACAGTCGGGGCAGATACGCAGTATTTT.

CDR3 loop: CASSQRQGARETQYF. CDR3 sequence (DNA): TGTGCCAGCAGCCAACGACAGGGGGCGAGGGAGACCCAGTACTTC. This chain connects TRBV14 to TRBJ2-5, with 10 bases aligning to TRBD1. Germline V gives CDR1 SGHDN, CDR2 FVKESK. V was clipped by 2 bases and J by 5 bases; unmatched bases: 5. The CDR3 runs 15 residues.

This sequence joins TRBV21-1 and TRBJ1-5. TRBV21-1 counts as a pseudogene. The CDR3 runs to 14 residues. The CDR3 coding sequence is TGTGCCAGCAGCAACAGGGGCCCTAATCAGCCCCAGCATTTT. Translating gives CASSNRGPNQPQHF.

The gene calls are TRBV4-2 and TRBJ1-2; D not certain. The CDR3 is made up of 11 amino acids. Germline CDR1 reads LGHNA; CDR2 reads YNFKEQ. With 6 bases removed from V and 1 base from J, the gap between germline ends came to 3 bases. The CDR3 protein is CASSHNYGYTF. The DNA for the CDR3 is TGTGCCAGCAGTCATAACTATGGCTACACCTTC.

The CDR3 spells CASGPILNTEAFF. The DNA of the CDR3 is TGTGCCAGTGGACCGATTCTGAACACTGAAGCTTTCTTT. V usage is TRBV7-9 and J usage is TRBJ1-1; no reliable D call. V was pared by 9 bases and J by 0 bases, with 11 bases between. Germline-derived CDR1 and CDR2 are SEHNR and FQNEAQ (reference sequence). The CDR3 spans 13 residues.

This sequence joins TRBV7-2 and TRBJ2-3; D possibly matches TRBD1 or TRBD2 (6 bases each). V was trimmed by 0 bases and J by 3 bases, leaving 10 bases between them. The CDR3 is made up of 15 amino acids. CDR1 and CDR2 from the germline V gene are SGHTA and FQGNSA. CDR3 DNA: TGTGCCAGCAGCTTAGCGGGGGGCACGACAGATACGCAGTATTTT. It encodes CASSLAGGTTDTQYF.

The chain recombines TRBV7-8 with TRBJ1-1, with D possibly matching TRBD1 (6 bases). The ends were cut back, 0 bases at V and 1 base at J, with 9 bases in the middle. The CDR3 extends over 15 amino acids. Germline V gives CDR1 SGHVS, CDR2 FQNEAQ. The CDR3 region is CASSLAGHSNTEAFF. DNA for the CDR3: TGTGCCAGCAGCTTAGCGGGACACTCGAACACTGAAGCTTTCTTT.

The chain links TRBV7-9 to TRBJ1-1, with TRBD1 identical over 11 bases. Germline V gene lookup returns CDR1 SEHNR and CDR2 FQNEAQ (reference sequence). The CDR3 contains 21 residues. With 4 bases clipped from V and 8 bases from J, the junction kept 27 bases outside the gene matches. The CDR3 here is CASSSPTSTGQGARTGFEAFF. CDR3 nucleotides: TGTGCCAGCAGCTCACCAACCTCAACAGGACAGGGGGCCCGAACTGGGTTCGAAGCTTTCTTT.

The V and J genes are TRBV7-2 and TRBJ1-1; TRBD1 aligns across 10 bases. The CDR3 contains 15 residues. The junction had 8 bases not matched to a gene; V was cut back by 4 bases and J by 6 bases. Germline CDR1 reads SGHTA; CDR2 reads FQGNSA. CDR3 protein: CASSSSDRGRAEAFF. CDR3 sequence (DNA): TGTGCCAGCAGCTCATCAGACAGGGGGCGAGCTGAAGCTTTCTTT.

The chain is built from TRBV20-1 and TRBJ2-1; TRBD2 aligns across 11 bases. V gave up 0 bases and J gave up 10 bases; unmatched junction bases: 11. This CDR3 has 16 residues. Germline loops: CDR1 DFQATT, CDR2 SNEGSKA (reference sequence). CDR3 protein: CSAREQGTSGVWEQFF. As DNA, the CDR3 is TGCAGTGCTAGAGAACAGGGGACTAGCGGAGTTTGGGAGCAGTTCTTC.

The V call is TRBV15, the J call TRBJ1-2, with D perhaps TRBD1 (5 bases). CDR3 size: 16 residues. V lost 4 bases and J lost 8, with 23 bases in between. Germline CDR1 LNHNV, CDR2 YYDKDF (reference sequence). The CDR3: CATSTPVGTRVRGYTF. Written as DNA, the CDR3 is TGTGCCACCAGCACCCCGGTTGGGACCCGTGTAAGAGGCTACACCTTC.

The CDR3 coding sequence is TGTGCCAGCAGCTCGCTCCGGGACAGGGTAACCGGGGAGCTGTTTTTT. Translated: CASSSLRDRVTGELFF. The gene calls are TRBV11-2 and TRBJ2-2; 9 nucleotides match TRBD1. Germline V gene sequence: CDR1 SGHAT, CDR2 FQNNGV. The CDR3 loop spans 16 amino acids. The V and J ends lost 4 bases and 5 bases, in that order; junction bases with no gene match: 8.

This rearrangement joins TRBV7-2 to TRBJ1-2, with D tentatively TRBD1 (5 bases). The CDR3 runs 15 residues. From germline, CDR1 is SGHTA and CDR2 FQGNSA. V dropped 2 bases and J dropped 1 base, with 11 bases sitting between them. The chain's CDR3 is CASSLFQGLNYGYTF. The DNA for the CDR3 is TGTGCCAGCAGCTTATTTCAGGGACTTAACTATGGCTACACCTTC.

In its sample, this clonotype was seen a few times. This chain uses TRBV2 with TRBJ2-7; 11 nucleotides line up with TRBD1. Germline CDR1 is SNHLY and CDR2 is FYNNEI. The CDR3 totals 14 residues. The V and J ends lost 5 bases and 6 bases, in that order; junction bases with no gene match: 6. CDR3 bases: TGTGCCAGCAGTAGGACAGGGGGCTGGGGCGAGCAGTACTTC. Its translation is CASSRTGGWGEQYF. Together with reference TRBV2 and TRBJ2-7, the CDR3 gives the full variable domain: EPEVTQTPSHQVTQMGQEVILRCVPISNHLYFYWYRQILGQKVEFLVSFYNNEISEKSEIFDDQFSVERPDGSNFTLKIRSTKLEDSAMYFCASSRTGGWGEQYFGPGTRLTVT.

The V and J genes are TRBV7-9 and TRBJ2-7; D is undetermined. From germline, CDR1 is SEHNR and CDR2 FQNEAQ (reference sequence). This CDR3 has 15 amino acids. V lost 5 bases to trimming and J lost 4 bases, with 18 bases between them. This CDR3 is CASSQATPASYEQYF. CDR3 coding DNA: TGTGCCAGCAGCCAAGCGACACCCGCTTCGTACGAGCAGTACTTC.

This clonotype was counted between two and nine times. This chain joins TRBV6-1 and TRBJ1-1; 7 nucleotides agree with TRBD1. This CDR3 spans 12 amino acids. Unmatched junction bases numbered 4, after V lost 11 bases and J lost 1 base. Germline V gene lookup returns CDR1 MNHNS and CDR2 SASEGT. In DNA form, the CDR3 reads TGTGCCCTAGGGGGCTGGAACACTGAAGCTTTCTTT. Its protein product is CALGGWNTEAFF.

The chain recombines TRBV7-9 with TRBJ2-2, with 12 bases that match TRBD2. The CDR3 is made up of 17 amino acids. Germline values: CDR1 SEHNR, CDR2 FQNEAQ (reference sequence). Trimming took 2 bases from V and 4 from J; bases not matched to a gene: 5. The DNA of the CDR3 is TGTGCCAGCAGCTTACATGTACTAGCGGGAGGCACCGGGGAGCTGTTTTTT. Translated: CASSLHVLAGGTGELFF.

CDR3 residues: CASSQDWGARETQYF. CDR3 bases: TGCGCCAGCAGCCAAGATTGGGGGGCACGGGAGACCCAGTACTTC. This sequence joins TRBV4-3 and TRBJ2-5; D is tentatively TRBD1 or TRBD2 (6 bases each). Germline-derived CDR1 and CDR2 are LGHNA and YSLEER. V lost 0 bases and J lost 5, with 13 bases in between. This CDR3 is built from 15 residues.

V gene TRBV11-3 combines with J gene TRBJ2-3; D possibly matches TRBD1 or TRBD2 (6 bases each). Germline V gives CDR1 SGHNT, CDR2 YENEEA. The CDR3 has 16 residues. The V end lost 5 bases, the J end lost 3 bases, and 18 bases lay between the germline ends. The CDR3 is CASSPPRGGLTDTQYF. CDR3 sequence (DNA): TGTGCCAGCAGCCCCCCACGTGGGGGGCTAACAGATACGCAGTATTTT.